The 6 T cell receptor beta chains below come from one sample, sequenced in a study of blood T cell repertoires in COVID-19. TCRdb keeps only in-frame clones here, not all; method: immunoSEQ multiplex PCR. Altogether fewer than 85,000 clones are present, more than 75% being singletons, with the ten largest covering about a fifth. The specimen was peripheral blood. These TCRs come from an elderly woman with active or convalescent COVID-19.

This chain uses TRBV5-6 with TRBJ2-2; TRBD1 might be the D (6 bases). The CDR3 contains 15 residues. Germline loops: CDR1 SGHDT, CDR2 YYEEEE. V gave up 1 base and J gave up 8 bases, with 15 bases separating them. The CDR3 spells CASSLLSGEEGELFF. The CDR3 coding sequence is TGTGCCAGCAGCTTGCTATCAGGGGAAGAGGGGGAGCTGTTTTTT.

The V call is TRBV2, the J call TRBJ1-3; 7 positions agree with TRBD1. Germline trimming cut 8 bases from V and 0 bases from J; bases unmatched to any gene: 4. This CDR3 contains 14 residues. Germline V gene data show CDR1 as SNHLY and CDR2 as FYNNEI. The CDR3 region is CASLTGSSGNTIYF. The CDR3 DNA is TGTGCCAGCCTGACAGGGAGCTCTGGAAACACCATATATTTT.

The genes are TRBV9 and TRBJ2-3; D perhaps matches TRBD2 (7 bases). CDR3 length equals 16 residues. Per the germline V gene, CDR1 is SGDLS and CDR2 is YYNGEE. V was cut by 3 bases and J by 0 bases, with 14 bases left in between. CDR3: CASSAASGGSTDTQYF. CDR3 nucleotides: TGTGCCAGCAGCGCCGCATCGGGGGGCAGCACAGATACGCAGTATTTT.

V gene TRBV7-2 combines with J gene TRBJ2-1; D gene unclear. V was pared by 4 bases and J by 10 bases, with 8 bases between. This CDR3 region has 11 residues. Per the germline V gene, CDR1 is SGHTA and CDR2 is FQGNSA. In DNA form, the CDR3 reads TGTGCCAGCAGCTCCTATTACGAGCAGTTCTTC. It encodes CASSSYYEQFF.

There are a few counts of this clone. J is TRBJ2-2 and V is TRBV7-2, with D unclear. The CDR3 is 14 residues long. Trimming took 5 bases from V and 4 from J, leaving 11 bases between them. Germline lookup yields CDR1 SGHTA and CDR2 FQGNSA. The chain's CDR3 is CASSDRRFTGELFF. CDR3 sequence (DNA): TGTGCCAGCAGCGATAGGCGGTTCACCGGGGAGCTGTTTTTT.

The chain links TRBV7-2 to TRBJ1-1; 8 bases map to TRBD1. The CDR3 has 15 amino acids. The V and J ends lost 0 bases and 4 bases, in that order; junction bases with no gene match: 4. The germline CDR1 and CDR2 sequences are SGHTA and FQGNSA. As DNA, the CDR3 is TGTGCCAGCAGCTTAGCTAATGACAGGGGCACTGAAGCTTTCTTT. It specifies CASSLANDRGTEAFF. Full variable domain (remainder filled in from reference TRBV7-2 and TRBJ1-1): GAGVSQSPSNKVTEKGKDVELRCDPISGHTALYWYRQSLGQGLEFLIYFQGNSAPDKSGLPSDRFSAERTGGSVSTLTIQRTQQEDSAVYLCASSLANDRGTEAFFGQGTRLTVV.